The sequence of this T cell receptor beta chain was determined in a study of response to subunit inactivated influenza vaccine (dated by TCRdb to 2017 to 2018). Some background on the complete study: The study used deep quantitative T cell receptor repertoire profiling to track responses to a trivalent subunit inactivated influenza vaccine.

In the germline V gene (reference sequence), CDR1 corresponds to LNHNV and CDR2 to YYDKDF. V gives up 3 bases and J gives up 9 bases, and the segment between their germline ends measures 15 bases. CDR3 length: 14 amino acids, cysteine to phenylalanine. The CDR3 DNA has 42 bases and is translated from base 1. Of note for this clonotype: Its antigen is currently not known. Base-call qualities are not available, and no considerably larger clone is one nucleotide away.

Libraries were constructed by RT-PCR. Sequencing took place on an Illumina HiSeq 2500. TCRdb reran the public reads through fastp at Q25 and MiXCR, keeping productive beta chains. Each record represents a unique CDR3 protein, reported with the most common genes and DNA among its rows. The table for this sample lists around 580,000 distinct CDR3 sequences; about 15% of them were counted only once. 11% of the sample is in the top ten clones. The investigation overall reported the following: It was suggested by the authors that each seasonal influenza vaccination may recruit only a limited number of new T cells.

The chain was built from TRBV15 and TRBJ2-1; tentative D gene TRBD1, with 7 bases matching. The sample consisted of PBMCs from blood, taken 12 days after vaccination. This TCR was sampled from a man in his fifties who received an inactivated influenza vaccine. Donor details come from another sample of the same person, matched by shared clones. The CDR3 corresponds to CATSRDYQGGEQFF. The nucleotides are TGTGCCACCAGCAGGGACTATCAGGGGGGTGAGCAGTTCTTC.